The clone carrying this TCR beta chain came up many times. Its matching antigen is unknown. Quantitative 5'-RACE with molecular barcodes was used to make the TCR beta libraries. Each CDR3 protein is one row after TCRdb ran MiXCR on the 5' RACE reads. The sample includes about 140,000 distinct CDR3 sequences, 6% to 8.5% of them seen just once. The CDR3 has 15 residues. V shed 6 bases, J shed 8 bases, and the junction held 14 bases outside the gene matches. Germline V gives CDR1 DFQATT, CDR2 SNEGSKA (reference sequence). This specimen comes from a study of CD8 T cells in ankylosing spondylitis. Overall study findings and caveats: Disease-linked clones reportedly concentrated significantly in matched ankylosing spondylitis synovial fluid.

The origin of this receptor is a female donor with ankylosing spondylitis or in good health (not recorded which). The sequencing sample was made of blood, either unsorted or a sorted T cell fraction (not recorded which). The J gene is TRBJ1-3, the V gene TRBV20-1; 9 nucleotides align to TRBD1. CDR3 coding DNA: TGCAGTGCCTCGACCGGGACAGGGACGGGAGACACCATATATTTT. Translation: CSASTGTGTGDTIYF.